The T cell receptor (beta chain) under discussion was sequenced for a study of blood T cell repertoires in COVID-19 (dated by TCRdb to the early 2020s). Background on the whole study: Collaborator samples came from the United States, Italy and Spain and covered acute and convalescent phases of COVID-19. HLA class I and class II types, where available, came from metadata supplied by the sample provider rather than from assay-based typing. The repertoires were released in a freely available public database meant as a resource for research on the immune response to SARS-CoV-2. Nearly every sample came with metadata listing a de-identified subject ID, COVID-19 status, age in years and sex. The prospective study material was composed of cDNA or gDNA derived from T cells, B-cell-depleted T cells, or PBMCs. The samples were drawn from two sources: the first 160 participants of the ongoing ImmuneRACE study, and 1,000 to 1,500 subjects contributed by 6 global collaborators. The dataset comprised deeply sampled blood TCRbeta repertoires from subjects exposed to, actively infected with, or recovered from COVID-19. Overall study results and their limits: Clinical and demographic metadata were provided uncurated, with the amount varying by source and participant.

TCRbeta CDR3 regions were amplified from genomic DNA by means of the immunoSEQ Assay, a bias-controlled multiplex PCR. In the original analysis: The number of nucleated cells in each sample was estimated from the amplification of reference gene primers within the assay. To quantify the absolute abundance of each unique TCRbeta CDR3 rearrangement, sequence reads were collapsed and filtered. For each sample, productive Simpson clonality was calculated as the square root of Simpson's diversity index across productive rearrangements. Here the immuneACCESS table is served through TCRdb, limited to in-frame sequences with V and J called. Missing clones are a known gap in these copies; in checked studies unresolved V genes cover under half, and the rest lacks a known reason. V and J calls and clone size come straight from that table; D and trimming were deduced from the DNA. Within this sample are about 150,000 clones, with around nine tenths of them counted one time only. The top ten clonotypes cover roughly 8% of the sample.

CDR3 length: 15 amino acids, cysteine to phenylalanine. Here the CDR3 DNA is all that survives: 45 bases in frame from base 1. Trimming removed 4 bases from V and 0 bases from J; the gene matches leave 5 bases unexplained. CDR1 and CDR2 (LNHDA, SQIVND) derive from the germline V gene (reference sequence). Collaborating institutions collected whole blood in K2EDTA tubes following their own protocols. Collaborator samples were shipped for TCRbeta analysis as frozen whole blood, isolated PBMCs, or DNA extracted from either sample type. To note about this clone: Its antigen is not yet known. No much larger clone exists at a distance of one base, and base qualities are not known.

This TCR came from a woman between 50 and 59 years old with active or convalescent COVID-19. Recombination connected TRBV19 to TRBJ2-7; a stretch of 8 junction bases matches TRBD1. Material: peripheral blood. The encoded CDR3 is CASSTRDRTSYEQYF. The sequence in DNA is TGTGCCAGTAGTACCCGGGACAGGACCTCCTACGAGCAGTACTTC.